This passage covers 13 T cell receptor beta chains from one sample sequenced in a study of shared T cell receptors in the human thymus. Method: immunoSEQ multiplex PCR; TCRdb's copy keeps in-frame clones and lacks some. The sample yields hundreds of thousands of clones, approximately 85% seen once. These data were likewise used in another study, on human thymus T cells.

Sequencing was done on a sample of thymocytes. The receptor set was obtained from a girl less than two years old with a congenital heart defect.

The rearrangement uses TRBV6-1 and TRBJ2-7; 8 positions match TRBD1. The germline V gene encodes CDR1 MNHNS and CDR2 SASEGT. With 4 bases clipped from V and 2 bases from J, the junction kept 10 bases outside the gene matches. The CDR3 consists of 16 residues. The CDR3, as DNA: TGTGCCAGCAGTGGTCGACAGGGGTTCCCTACCTACGAGCAGTACTTC. This translates into CASSGRQGFPTYEQYF.

This chain links TRBV13 with TRBJ2-3; possibly TRBD2 for D (6 bases). Trimming took 2 bases from V and 0 from J, leaving 15 bases between them. The CDR3 covers 17 residues. The germline CDR1 and CDR2 sequences are PRHDT and FYEKMQ (reference sequence). The CDR3 sequence is CASSLQGGTGSTDTQYF. The CDR3 DNA sequence: TGTGCCAGCAGCTTACAAGGCGGGACGGGTAGCACAGATACGCAGTATTTT.

V usage is TRBV19 and J usage is TRBJ1-1; a possible D gene is TRBD1 (6 bases). CDR3 length: 16 amino acids. The germline V gene encodes CDR1 LNHDA and CDR2 SQIVND (reference sequence). The V end was cut by 3 bases, the J end by 10 bases, with 24 bases between. The CDR3 DNA reads as TGTGCCAGTAGTATTGAGTGTACCCCGGGACAATCTGCAGCTTTCTTT. Amino acids: CASSIECTPGQSAAFF.

With regard to this clone: Other DNA sequences in this specimen translate into the identical CDR3. The genes are TRBV2 and TRBJ1-2; 9 bases are shared with TRBD1. This CDR3 is built from 12 residues. CDR1 is SNHLY and CDR2 is FYNNEI in the germline V gene. The V gene end was trimmed by 6 bases and the J gene end by 4 bases; junction bases not matched to a gene: 0. The DNA of the CDR3 is TGTGCCAGCAGGACAGGGGGCTATGGCTACACCTTC. Encoded protein: CASRTGGYGYTF.

Comments on this clone: This CDR3 is also generated by other DNA sequences in the sample. The chain employs TRBV18 and TRBJ2-5, with 9 nucleotides matching TRBD2. The CDR3 is 15 residues long. Per germline, CDR1 KGHSH and CDR2 LQKENI. J lost 1 base, V lost 4 bases, and 4 bases had no gene match. The CDR3 nucleotides read TGTGCCAGCTCACAGACTAGCGGAAGCCAAGAGACCCAGTACTTC. This encodes CASSQTSGSQETQYF.

V usage is TRBV1 and J usage is TRBJ2-7; TRBD1 reflects the table's D call only, with no check against the DNA. TRBV1 is a recognized pseudogene. There are 17 residues in the CDR3. Here the CDR3 reads CTSSQLFRGNTSYEQYF. The DNA for the CDR3 is TGCACCAGCAGCCAACTATTCAGGGGCAACACCTCCTACGAGCAGTACTTC.

This chain uses TRBV7-9 with TRBJ1-1; unclear D gene. V lost 5 bases, J lost 1 base, and 11 bases lay in between. The length of the CDR3 is 14 residues. CDR1 is SEHNR and CDR2 is FQNEAQ in the germline V gene (reference sequence). The CDR3 loop reads CASSQTAGNTEAFF. In DNA form, the CDR3 reads TGTGCCAGCAGCCAGACGGCGGGGAACACTGAAGCTTTCTTT.

The gene calls are TRBV6-6 and TRBJ2-3; 10 positions agree with TRBD2. The trim removed 1 base at V and 8 bases at J, leaving 9 bases unmatched. Per the germline V gene, CDR1 is MNHNY and CDR2 is SVGAGI (reference sequence). The length of the CDR3 is 16 residues. CDR3 region: CASSYLKRGGPCTQYF. The DNA of the CDR3 is TGTGCCAGCAGTTACTTGAAGCGGGGGGGACCCTGTACGCAGTATTTT.

V and J are TRBV4-3 and TRBJ1-1; D uncertain. The CDR3 is made up of 14 amino acids. Trimming took 1 base from V and 5 from J, leaving 11 bases between them. Germline values: CDR1 LGHNA, CDR2 YSLEER. DNA for the CDR3: TGCGCCAGCAGCCAAGGTGGTCGGGGTACTGAAGCTTTCTTT. Protein sequence: CASSQGGRGTEAFF.

V and J are TRBV4-1 and TRBJ1-5, with D unclear. V dropped 0 bases and J dropped 7 bases, with 13 bases sitting between them. The germline V gene encodes CDR1 MGHRA and CDR2 YSYEKL. The CDR3 covers 15 residues. CDR3 coding DNA: TGCGCCAGCAGCCAAGAAAGGTCGGGATCCCAGCCCCAGCATTTT. Protein sequence: CASSQERSGSQPQHF.

The genes are TRBV5-1 and TRBJ2-2; TRBD2 matches 8 bases. CDR1 is SGHRS, CDR2 YFSETQ, per germline. V shed 4 bases and J 1 base; nucleotides not matched to a gene: 6. This CDR3 spans 16 amino acids. The CDR3 reads CASSDSSGGNTGELFF. CDR3 coding DNA: TGCGCCAGCAGCGATAGCAGCGGGGGGAACACCGGGGAGCTGTTTTTT.

The V call is TRBV5-1, the J call TRBJ1-6; TRBD1 matches 8 bases. This CDR3 has 14 residues. Germline V gene sequence: CDR1 SGHRS, CDR2 YFSETQ. With 0 bases clipped from V and 11 bases from J, the junction kept 4 bases outside the gene matches. This CDR3 is CASSLGQGAAPLHF. The CDR3 DNA sequence: TGCGCCAGCAGCTTGGGGCAGGGGGCGGCACCCCTCCACTTT.

V and J are TRBV7-2 and TRBJ2-7; 9 bases align to TRBD2. The CDR3 loop spans 14 amino acids. Trimming removed 4 bases from V and 3 bases from J; junction bases left unmatched: 4. Per germline, CDR1 SGHTA and CDR2 FQGNSA. As DNA, the CDR3 is TGTGCCAGCAGCTGGGGTAGCGGGGGCTACGAGCAGTACTTC. It codes for CASSWGSGGYEQYF.